A single sample is the source of the 22 T cell receptor beta chains below, sequenced in a study of T cells in Graves' hyperthyroidism and ophthalmopathy. RNA transcripts gave rise to amplified TCR beta CDR3 regions. Carried out on the TCR CDR3, a first-round RT-PCR used the HTBI primer set. TCRdb re-called the multiplex PCR reads with MiXCR, one entry per CDR3 protein. The sample lists hundreds of thousands of distinct CDR3 sequences, roughly 15% occurring once. Sequenced: blood. These receptors were taken from a woman in her sixties with Graves' ophthalmopathy.

This clonotype turned up a few times. V and J are TRBV9 and TRBJ2-1, with 11 bases fitting TRBD2. CDR3 length: 15 residues. Germline CDR1 reads SGDLS; CDR2 reads YYNGEE. V shed 3 bases, J shed 7 bases, and the junction held 6 bases outside the gene matches. In DNA, the CDR3 is TGTGCCAGCAGCGCCGGACTAGCGGGCTGGAATGAGCAGTTCTTC. Its translation is CASSAGLAGWNEQFF.

This clonotype was found many times. V is TRBV6-1 and J is TRBJ2-7; TRBD2 is a possible D gene (6 bases). The CDR3 spans 14 residues. V was shortened by 8 bases and J by 5 bases, with 19 bases between the two germline ends. Germline CDR1 and CDR2: MNHNS and SASEGT. For the CDR3, the DNA is TGTGCCAGCGGGTTAGGAGGGATTTGGGACGAGCAGTACTTC. The encoded protein is CASGLGGIWDEQYF.

This clonotype was seen ten or more times. This chain joins TRBV27 and TRBJ1-1, with 9 bases aligning to TRBD1. V trimming: 5 bases; J trimming: 1 base; junction bases outside the gene matches: 14. This CDR3 contains 18 residues. CDR1 is MNHEY and CDR2 is SMNVEV in the germline V gene (reference sequence). The CDR3 nucleotides read TGTGCCAGCAGTCGACACGGTCCAAAGGGACAGGGGAACACTGAAGCTTTCTTT. Translated: CASSRHGPKGQGNTEAFF.

This clonotype occurred a few times. The J gene is TRBJ2-6, the V gene TRBV29-1; tentative D call: TRBD1 (7 bases). V lost 4 bases and J 0 bases, leaving 13 bases between the germline ends. Germline V lookup: CDR1 SQVTM, CDR2 ANQGSEA. This CDR3 spans 16 amino acids. CDR3: CSVVQGGNSGANVLTF. The CDR3 region has the DNA TGCAGCGTTGTGCAGGGGGGAAACTCTGGGGCCAACGTCCTGACTTTC.

This clonotype was recorded many times. The chain uses TRBV27 and TRBJ1-6, with D unclear. CDR1 and CDR2 (germline): MNHEY, SMNVEV (reference sequence). Trimming cost V 3 bases and J 8 bases, with 17 bases left between them. The CDR3 is 16 residues long. The CDR3 coding sequence is TGTGCCAGCAGTTTGGTCTGGCAGCCAGAATATTCACCCCTCCACTTT. Amino acids: CASSLVWQPEYSPLHF.

The rearrangement uses TRBV11-2 and TRBJ1-5; possible D gene TRBD1, 5 bases. Germline assignment: CDR1 SGHAT and CDR2 FQNNGV. The ends were cut back, 5 bases at V and 7 bases at J, with 15 bases in the middle. The CDR3 is 14 residues long. The CDR3 reads CASSPGAGGQPQHF. As DNA, the CDR3 is TGTGCCAGCAGCCCCGGGGCCGGCGGCCAGCCCCAGCATTTT.

The chain links TRBV5-1 to TRBJ2-3; TRBD2 matches at 7 bases. With V trimmed by 5 bases and J by 4 bases, 13 bases remained unmatched. The CDR3 runs 16 residues. The germline V gene has CDR1 SGHRS and CDR2 YFSETQ. CDR3 nucleotides: TGCGCCAGCAGTGGATCCCGGGACTACTCGGCAGATACGCAGTATTTT. This translates into CASSGSRDYSADTQYF.

Points on this clonotype: Possible read error: a much larger clone is one base away. CDR3 nucleotide sequence: TGTGCCGGCAGCCAAGAGCGACCGCGGAAGTATTTT. Amino acid sequence: CAGSQERPRKYF. J is TRBJ2-3 and V is TRBV3-1; D is undetermined. CDR3 length equals 12 residues. The V gene's germline CDR1 is LGHDT and CDR2 YNNKEL (reference sequence).

This clonotype was seen many times. The chain carries TRBV28 and TRBJ2-7, with no clear D. Germline values: CDR1 MDHEN, CDR2 SYDVKM. This CDR3 has 12 amino acids. Trimming took off 2 bases at V and 2 bases at J, with 4 bases between the two ends. Here the CDR3 reads CASSLPAYEQYF. Here the CDR3 DNA reads TGTGCCAGCAGTTTACCAGCCTACGAGCAGTACTTC. Combining the CDR3 with reference TRBV28 and TRBJ2-7 gives the whole variable domain DVKVTQSSRYLVKRTGEKVFLECVQDMDHENMFWYRQDPGLGLRLIYFSYDVKMKEKGDIPEGYSVSREKKERFSLILESASTNQTSMYLCASSLPAYEQYFGPGTRLTVT.

This clonotype was seen repeatedly, ten times or more. The chain joins TRBV7-2 to TRBJ2-3; the D gene is possibly TRBD2 (7 bases). Germline CDR1 reads SGHTA; CDR2 reads FQGNSA. The V and J ends lost 6 bases and 4 bases respectively, with 20 bases between them. The CDR3 length is 16 residues. CDR3 DNA sequence: TGTGCCAGCAGTTTTAGGGGTGGAGGGGGGGCAGATACGCAGTATTTT. It codes for CASSFRGGGGADTQYF.

This clonotype was observed many times. The rearrangement links TRBV18 to TRBJ1-1, with D perhaps TRBD1 (6 bases). Trimming took 0 bases from V and 0 from J, leaving 14 bases between them. The CDR3 spans 17 residues. Germline V gene lookup returns CDR1 KGHSH and CDR2 LQKENI. The CDR3 nucleotides read TGTGCCAGCTCACCACCGGGTACAGGGCCAATGAACACTGAAGCTTTCTTT. Translation: CASSPPGTGPMNTEAFF.

The rearrangement uses TRBV20-1 and TRBJ2-5; 8 bases line up with TRBD2. V was pared by 1 base and J by 5 bases, with 12 bases of the junction left unmatched. There are 16 residues in the CDR3. Germline values: CDR1 DFQATT, CDR2 SNEGSKA (reference sequence). In DNA form, the CDR3 reads TGCAGTGCTAGAGGGAGCGGGAGAAGGGTTGGGGAGACCCAGTACTTC. Protein product: CSARGSGRRVGETQYF.

This clonotype was counted ten times or more. V and J are TRBV2 and TRBJ1-5, with D possibly being TRBD1 (6 bases). V shed 5 bases and J shed 2 bases, with 13 bases lying between them. CDR1 and CDR2 (germline): SNHLY, FYNNEI. CDR3 length: 15 residues. The CDR3 is CASSTQGRGNQPQHF. The CDR3 DNA follows: TGTGCCAGCAGTACACAGGGTCGGGGCAATCAGCCCCAGCATTTT.

This clonotype was detected a few times. The chain uses TRBV12-3 or TRBV12-4 and TRBJ2-7, with D tentatively TRBD1 (6 bases). Trimming pared 0 bases from V and 7 bases from J, leaving 16 bases between. This CDR3 has 15 residues. CDR3 DNA: TGTGCCAGCAGTTTAGCGCGAGGGGGAGTATGGGAGCAGTACTTC. Its protein product is CASSLARGGVWEQYF.

This sequence joins TRBV13 and TRBJ2-3; perhaps TRBD1 as D (8 bases). The CDR3 covers 18 residues. Trimming removed 5 bases at V and 0 bases at J, with 21 bases between. Germline values: CDR1 PRHDT, CDR2 FYEKMQ (reference sequence). The CDR3 DNA sequence: TGTGCCAGCAGCGGGGGGGGGACCGGGACAGGAAGCACAGATACGCAGTATTTT. Translating it yields CASSGGGTGTGSTDTQYF.

The J gene is TRBJ1-1, the V gene TRBV7-8, with 10 bases that match TRBD1. Germline-derived CDR1 and CDR2 are SGHVS and FQNEAQ. Trimming removed 5 bases from V and 1 base from J; junction bases left unmatched: 7. This CDR3 has 16 residues. CDR3 DNA: TGTGCCAGCAGCAGAAGACAGGGGGCCTCGAACACTGAAGCTTTCTTT. This sequence encodes CASSRRQGASNTEAFF.

This clonotype was recorded a few times. J is TRBJ2-5 and V is TRBV6-1, with D tentatively TRBD2 (6 bases). CDR1 is MNHNS, CDR2 SASEGT, per germline. V was clipped by 7 bases and J by 1 base, with 13 bases between them. CDR3 length equals 14 residues. CDR3 region: CASTLGLSQETQYF. The CDR3 region has the DNA TGTGCCAGCACCCTGGGACTTTCCCAAGAGACCCAGTACTTC.

This clonotype showed up many times. This chain joins TRBV3-1 and TRBJ2-5; 9 nucleotides line up with TRBD2. The CDR3 has 14 residues. Germline assignment: CDR1 LGHDT and CDR2 YNNKEL (reference sequence). Trimming removed 5 bases from V and 4 bases from J; junction bases left unmatched: 5. The CDR3 region has the DNA TGTGCCAGCAGCGCTCTAGCGGGGAGAGAGACCCAGTACTTC. It encodes CASSALAGRETQYF.

This clonotype was seen ten or more times. CDR3 loop: CASSLDRDSSYEQYF. CDR3 DNA: TGTGCCAGCAGCTTAGATAGGGATTCCTCCTACGAGCAGTACTTC. The chain joins TRBV7-2 to TRBJ2-7; the D is unclear. This CDR3 is 15 amino acids long. CDR1 is SGHTA, CDR2 FQGNSA, per germline. Trimming stripped 1 base from V and 0 bases from J, with 10 bases between.

This clonotype was seen many times. This chain links TRBV3-1 with TRBJ2-2, with a possible D match to TRBD1 (6 bases). This CDR3 region has 15 residues. CDR1 and CDR2 (germline): LGHDT, YNNKEL (reference sequence). V lost 6 bases, J lost 0 bases, and 11 bases lay in between. This CDR3 is CASSFRDTNTGELFF. CDR3 DNA sequence: TGTGCCAGCAGTTTCCGGGACACGAACACCGGGGAGCTGTTTTTT.

This clonotype has a count of ten or more. Here the CDR3 reads CASSWDRGTEAFF. The CDR3 DNA reads as TGTGCCAGCAGTTGGGACAGGGGCACTGAAGCTTTCTTT. The chain joins TRBV12-3 or TRBV12-4 to TRBJ1-1, with 10 bases that match TRBD1. V lost 4 bases to trimming and J lost 4 bases; unmatched junction nucleotides: 0. The CDR3 covers 13 residues.

The rearrangement uses TRBV2 and TRBJ1-4; 9 bases agree with TRBD1. CDR1 is SNHLY, CDR2 FYNNEI, per germline. The V and J ends lost 4 bases and 5 bases, in that order; junction bases with no gene match: 2. This CDR3 region has 14 residues. The CDR3 reads CASSGTGENEKLFF. The CDR3 DNA is TGTGCCAGCAGTGGGACAGGGGAAAATGAAAAACTGTTTTTT. Looking up the rest from reference TRBV2 and TRBJ1-4 gives the full variable domain: EPEVTQTPSHQVTQMGQEVILRCVPISNHLYFYWYRQILGQKVEFLVSFYNNEISEKSEIFDDQFSVERPDGSNFTLKIRSTKLEDSAMYFCASSGTGENEKLFFGSGTQLSVL.